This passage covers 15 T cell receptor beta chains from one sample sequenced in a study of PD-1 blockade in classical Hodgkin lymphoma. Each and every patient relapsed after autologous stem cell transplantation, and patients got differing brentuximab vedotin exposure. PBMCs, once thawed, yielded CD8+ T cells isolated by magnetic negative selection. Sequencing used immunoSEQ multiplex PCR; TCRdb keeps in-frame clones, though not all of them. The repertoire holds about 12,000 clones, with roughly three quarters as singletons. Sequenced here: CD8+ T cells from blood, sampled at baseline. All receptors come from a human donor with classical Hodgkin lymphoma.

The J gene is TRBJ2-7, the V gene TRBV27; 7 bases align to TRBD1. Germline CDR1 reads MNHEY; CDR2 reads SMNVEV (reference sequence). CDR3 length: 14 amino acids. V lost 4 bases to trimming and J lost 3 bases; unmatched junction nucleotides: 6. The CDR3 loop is CASSYPGQLYEQYF. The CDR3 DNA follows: TGTGCCAGCAGTTATCCGGGACAGCTCTACGAGCAGTACTTC.

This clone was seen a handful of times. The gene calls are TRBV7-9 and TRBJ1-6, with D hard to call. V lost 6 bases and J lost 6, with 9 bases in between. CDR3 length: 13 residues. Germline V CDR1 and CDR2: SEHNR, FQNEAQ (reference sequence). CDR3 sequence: CASRQLSNSPLHF. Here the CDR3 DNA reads TGTGCCAGCAGACAGCTCAGTAATTCACCCCTCCACTTT.

In nucleotides, the CDR3 is TGTGCCTGGGACAGCCTTAGCACAGATACGCAGTATTTT. Amino acid sequence: CAWDSLSTDTQYF. The chain couples TRBV30 to TRBJ2-3; tentatively, D is TRBD1 (5 bases). This CDR3 has 13 residues. Per the germline V gene, CDR1 is GTSNPN and CDR2 is SVGIG (reference sequence). V gave up 5 bases and J gave up 0 bases, with 9 bases separating them.

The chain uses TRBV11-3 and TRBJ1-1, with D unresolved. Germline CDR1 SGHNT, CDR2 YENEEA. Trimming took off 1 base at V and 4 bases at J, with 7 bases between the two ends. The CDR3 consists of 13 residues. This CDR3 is CASSLARATEAFF. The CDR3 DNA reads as TGTGCCAGCAGCTTAGCCCGGGCCACTGAAGCTTTCTTT.

The CDR3 DNA reads TGTGCCAGCAGCTTACTTTCGGGACTGGGGAATGAAGCTTTCTTT. Its protein product is CASSLLSGLGNEAFF. V is TRBV7-9 and J is TRBJ1-1; possibly TRBD1 for D (5 bases). The V end was cut by 2 bases, the J end by 7 bases, with 17 bases between. The length of the CDR3 is 15 residues. CDR1 and CDR2 from the germline V gene are SEHNR and FQNEAQ (reference sequence). Filled out from reference TRBV7-9 and TRBJ1-1, the complete variable domain reads DTGVSQNPRHKITKRGQNVTFRCDPISEHNRLYWYRQTLGQGPEFLTYFQNEAQLEKSRLLSDRFSAERPKGSFSTLEIQRTEQGDSAMYLCASSLLSGLGNEAFFGQGTRLTVV.

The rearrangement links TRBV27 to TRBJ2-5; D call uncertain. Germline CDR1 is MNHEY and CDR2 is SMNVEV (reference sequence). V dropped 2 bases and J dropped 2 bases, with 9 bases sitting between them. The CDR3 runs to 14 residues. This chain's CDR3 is CASSLQASQETQYF. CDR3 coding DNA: TGTGCCAGCAGTTTACAAGCATCTCAAGAGACCCAGTACTTC.

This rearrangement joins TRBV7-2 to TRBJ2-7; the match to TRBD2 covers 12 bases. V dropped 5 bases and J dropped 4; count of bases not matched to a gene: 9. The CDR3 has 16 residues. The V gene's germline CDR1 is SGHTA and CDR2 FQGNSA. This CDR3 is CASSPPLAGGPYEQYF. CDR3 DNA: TGTGCCAGCAGCCCTCCCCTAGCGGGGGGGCCTTACGAGCAGTACTTC.

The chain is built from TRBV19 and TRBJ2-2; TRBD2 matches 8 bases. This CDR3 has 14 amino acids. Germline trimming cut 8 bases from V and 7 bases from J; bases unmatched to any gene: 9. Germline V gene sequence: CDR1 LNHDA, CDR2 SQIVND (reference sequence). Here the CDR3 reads CASSDYSGDGELFF. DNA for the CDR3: TGTGCCAGTTCGGACTATAGCGGGGACGGGGAGCTGTTTTTT. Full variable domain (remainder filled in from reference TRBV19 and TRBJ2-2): DGGITQSPKYLFRKEGQNVTLSCEQNLNHDAMYWYRQDPGQGLRLIYYSQIVNDFQKGDIAEGYSVSREKKESFPLTVTSAQKNPTAFYLCASSDYSGDGELFFGEGSRLTVL.

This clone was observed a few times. DNA of the CDR3: TGTGCCAGCAGCCATTCAGGGGATGCTGAAGCTTTCTTT. It encodes CASSHSGDAEAFF. The V gene is TRBV14, the J gene TRBJ1-1; D possibly corresponds to TRBD1 (6 bases). Germline-derived CDR1 and CDR2 are SGHDN and FVKESK. There are 13 residues in the CDR3. Trimming removed 3 bases at V and 6 bases at J, with 11 bases between.

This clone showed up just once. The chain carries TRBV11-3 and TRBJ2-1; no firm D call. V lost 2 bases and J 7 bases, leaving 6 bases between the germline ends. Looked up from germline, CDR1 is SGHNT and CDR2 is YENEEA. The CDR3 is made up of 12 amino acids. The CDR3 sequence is CASSLKGNEQFF. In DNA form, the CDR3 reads TGTGCCAGCAGCTTAAAAGGTAATGAGCAGTTCTTC.

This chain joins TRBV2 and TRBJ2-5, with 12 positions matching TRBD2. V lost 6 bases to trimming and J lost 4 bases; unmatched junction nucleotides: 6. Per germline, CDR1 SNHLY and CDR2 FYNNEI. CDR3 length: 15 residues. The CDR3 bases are TGTGCCAGCAGCGGAGGACTAGCGGGACTAGAGACCCAGTACTTC. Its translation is CASSGGLAGLETQYF. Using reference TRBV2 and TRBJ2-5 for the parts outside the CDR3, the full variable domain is EPEVTQTPSHQVTQMGQEVILRCVPISNHLYFYWYRQILGQKVEFLVSFYNNEISEKSEIFDDQFSVERPDGSNFTLKIRSTKLEDSAMYFCASSGGLAGLETQYFGPGTRLLVL.

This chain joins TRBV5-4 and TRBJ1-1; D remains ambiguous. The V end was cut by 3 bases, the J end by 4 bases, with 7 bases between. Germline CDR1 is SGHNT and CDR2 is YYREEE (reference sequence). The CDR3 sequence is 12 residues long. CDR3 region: CASSSGGTEAFF. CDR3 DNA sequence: TGTGCCAGCAGCTCGGGCGGCACTGAAGCTTTCTTT.

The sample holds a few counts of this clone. CDR3 residues: CASSLSTGYEQYF. The DNA of the CDR3 is TGTGCCAGTAGTCTCTCGACAGGCTACGAGCAGTACTTC. The chain joins TRBV19 to TRBJ2-7, with D perhaps matching TRBD1 (6 bases). The V end lost 5 bases, the J end lost 3 bases, and 11 bases lay between the germline ends. CDR1 LNHDA and CDR2 SQIVND come from the germline V gene (reference sequence). The length of the CDR3 is 13 residues.

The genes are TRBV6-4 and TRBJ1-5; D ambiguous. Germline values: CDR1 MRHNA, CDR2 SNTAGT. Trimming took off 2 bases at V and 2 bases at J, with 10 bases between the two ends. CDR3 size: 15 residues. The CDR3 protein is CASSDNHEGNQPQHF. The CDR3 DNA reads TGTGCCAGCAGTGACAATCACGAGGGCAATCAGCCCCAGCATTTT.

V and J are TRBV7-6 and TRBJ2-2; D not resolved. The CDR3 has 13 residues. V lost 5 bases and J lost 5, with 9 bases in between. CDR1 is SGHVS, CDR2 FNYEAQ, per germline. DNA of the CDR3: TGTGCCAGCAGCCTAGAGAGGACCGGGGAGCTGTTTTTT. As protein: CASSLERTGELFF. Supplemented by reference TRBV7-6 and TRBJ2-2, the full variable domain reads GAGVSQSPRYKVTKRGQDVALRCDPISGHVSLYWYRQALGQGPEFLTYFNYEAQQDKSGLPNDRFSAERPEGSISTLTIQRTEQRDSAMYRCASSLERTGELFFGEGSRLTVL.